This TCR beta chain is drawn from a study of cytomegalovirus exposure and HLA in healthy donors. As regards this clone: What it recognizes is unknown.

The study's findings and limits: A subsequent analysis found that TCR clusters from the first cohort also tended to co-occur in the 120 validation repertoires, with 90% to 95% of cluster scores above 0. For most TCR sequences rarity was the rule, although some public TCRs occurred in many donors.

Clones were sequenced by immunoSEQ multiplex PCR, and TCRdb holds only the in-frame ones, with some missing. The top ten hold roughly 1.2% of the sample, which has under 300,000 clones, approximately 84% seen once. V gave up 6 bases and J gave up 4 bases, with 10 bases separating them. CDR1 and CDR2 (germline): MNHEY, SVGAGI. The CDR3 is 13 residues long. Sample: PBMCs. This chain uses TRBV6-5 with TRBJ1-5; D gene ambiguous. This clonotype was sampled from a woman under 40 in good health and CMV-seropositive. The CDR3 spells CASRRTGNQPQHF. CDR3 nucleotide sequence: TGTGCCAGCAGACGGACGGGGAATCAGCCCCAGCATTTT.